This T cell receptor beta chain derives from a study of cytomegalovirus exposure and HLA in healthy donors. Study context: Of around 400 genotyped donors, around 80% grouped in the Caucasian-associated ancestry cluster.

Primers included in the PCR were 60 Vbeta and 13 Jbeta primers. Produced via immunoSEQ multiplex PCR; TCRdb's table is partial and in-frame only. The sample holds 110,000 to 150,000 clones, about 80% seen once. Remarks on this clone: Its specificity is unknown.

Study-wide findings and caveats: With later analysis, a missense DCLRE1C variant became linked to TCR beta V- and J-gene trimming.

Per the germline V gene, CDR1 is LGHNA and CDR2 is YSLEER. Deletions cut 1 base from V and 2 bases from J, with 13 bases between. The CDR3 loop spans 16 amino acids. This sequence originates from a young woman in good health and CMV-seropositive. The rearrangement uses TRBV4-3 and TRBJ2-3; possibly TRBD1 for D (6 bases). The sample consisted of PBMCs. CDR3 sequence: CASSQGEGVVTDTQYF. DNA of the CDR3: TGCGCCAGCAGCCAAGGAGAGGGGGTGGTCACAGATACGCAGTATTTT.